This TCR beta chain is from a study of shared clonotypes between healthy human individuals. This was a deep-level run. Method: immunoSEQ multiplex PCR; TCRdb's copy keeps in-frame clones and lacks some. This sample has about 2 million clones, with approximately 94% found just once. As defined, naive CD8 cells were CD45RO-negative and positively selected for CCR7, with terminally differentiated effector memory CD45RA+ cells excluded. On this clone: The antigen is undetermined.

Findings of the study overall: Larger richness was generally estimated for naive than memory subsets. For sorted subsets, rarefaction showed incomplete sequencing despite large depth.

Between the trimmed V and J ends, which lost 5 bases and 2 bases, there was a span of 9 bases. Per germline, CDR1 MNHEY and CDR2 SMNVEV (reference sequence). The CDR3 is made up of 13 amino acids. This clonotype was obtained from a young man in good health. Material: naive CD8+ T cells sorted from blood. The chain uses TRBV27 and TRBJ2-5, with TRBD1 as a possible D gene (6 bases). Written as DNA, the CDR3 is TGTGCCAGCAGTCACGGACAGCAAGAGACCCAGTACTTC. Translation gives CASSHGQQETQYF.